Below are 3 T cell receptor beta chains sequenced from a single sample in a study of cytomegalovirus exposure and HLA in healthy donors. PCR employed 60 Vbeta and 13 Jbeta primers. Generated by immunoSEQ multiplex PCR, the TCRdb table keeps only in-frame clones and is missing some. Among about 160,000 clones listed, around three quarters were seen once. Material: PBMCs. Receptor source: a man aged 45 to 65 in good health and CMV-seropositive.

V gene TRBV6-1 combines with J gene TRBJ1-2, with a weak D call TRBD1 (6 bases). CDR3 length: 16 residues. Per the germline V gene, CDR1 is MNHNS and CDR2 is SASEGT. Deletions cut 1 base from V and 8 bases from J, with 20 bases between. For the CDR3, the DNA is TGTGCCAGCAGTGAAGGGGTAGGGGGACGGGGCTCGGGCTACACCTTC. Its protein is CASSEGVGGRGSGYTF.

CDR3 amino acids: CASSLADRNEKLFF. The CDR3 nucleotides are TGTGCCAGCAGCTTAGCCGACAGAAATGAAAAACTGTTTTTT. The chain is built from TRBV7-2 and TRBJ1-4; tentatively, D is TRBD1 (5 bases). Germline V lookup: CDR1 SGHTA, CDR2 FQGNSA. The CDR3 has 14 amino acids. V shed 0 bases and J shed 5 bases, with 7 bases lying between them.

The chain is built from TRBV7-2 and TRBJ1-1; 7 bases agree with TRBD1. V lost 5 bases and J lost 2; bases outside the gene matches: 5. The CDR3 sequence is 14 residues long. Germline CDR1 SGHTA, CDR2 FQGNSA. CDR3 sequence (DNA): TGTGCCAGCAGCCTCGGGACAGTCAACACTGAAGCTTTCTTT. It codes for CASSLGTVNTEAFF.